This T cell receptor beta chain was observed in a study of T cell responses to AZD1222 COVID-19 vaccine. On the study more broadly: Second-dose timings of about 4 or about 12 weeks were pooled. Study conclusions and caveats: Spike-spanning, vaccine-associated CD4 TCRs were dominant at 160-218 and 743-854. No day 14 peak samples; only post-peak repertoires were characterized.

Germline V gene data show CDR1 as SGHVS and CDR2 as FNYEAQ. V was shortened by 4 bases and J by 2 bases, with 18 bases between the two germline ends. The CDR3 covers 16 residues. About this clone: Its antigen is unidentified.

Repertoires were generated with immunoSEQ multiplex PCR, while TCRdb's copy carries only in-frame clones and drops some. Seen here are 100,000 to 150,000 clones, just over 85% observed once, and the top ten hold approximately 20%. The receptor was isolated from an adult in good health. This chain uses TRBV7-6 with TRBJ2-7, with D perhaps TRBD2 (6 bases). This sample comprised peripheral blood, obtained on day 0 of AZD1222 vaccination. CDR3 DNA: TGTGCCAGCAGCTCCCGGGTGGAGGGAGTCACCTACGAGCAGTACTTC. Translated, it gives CASSSRVEGVTYEQYF.